This TCR beta chain was identified in a study of cytomegalovirus exposure and HLA in healthy donors. Study-wide context: Previous work identified 90 million to 130 million unique TCR beta sequences from 150 million to 200 million T cells.

Remarks on this clone: What it binds is unknown.

The CDR3 covers 16 residues. Germline CDR1 and CDR2: PRHDT and FYEKMQ (reference sequence). With V trimmed by 5 bases and J by 1 base, 11 bases remained unmatched. Whole-study results and caveats: There were some V segments, including TRBV6-2 and TRBV6-3, excluded as indistinguishable.

PCR employed 60 Vbeta and 13 Jbeta primers. Assay used: immunoSEQ multiplex PCR; TCRdb lists only in-frame clones, some missing. There are approximately 190,000 clones in the sample, with roughly 0.7% held by the top ten. The rearrangement links TRBV13 to TRBJ2-7; TRBD2 matches 7 bases. Sample: PBMCs. The clonotype was recovered from a boy between 10 and 17 years old in good health and CMV-seronegative. This chain's CDR3 is CASSPGLGGGSYEQYF. Here the CDR3 DNA reads TGTGCCAGCAGCCCCGGGCTGGGGGGGGGATCCTACGAGCAGTACTTC.